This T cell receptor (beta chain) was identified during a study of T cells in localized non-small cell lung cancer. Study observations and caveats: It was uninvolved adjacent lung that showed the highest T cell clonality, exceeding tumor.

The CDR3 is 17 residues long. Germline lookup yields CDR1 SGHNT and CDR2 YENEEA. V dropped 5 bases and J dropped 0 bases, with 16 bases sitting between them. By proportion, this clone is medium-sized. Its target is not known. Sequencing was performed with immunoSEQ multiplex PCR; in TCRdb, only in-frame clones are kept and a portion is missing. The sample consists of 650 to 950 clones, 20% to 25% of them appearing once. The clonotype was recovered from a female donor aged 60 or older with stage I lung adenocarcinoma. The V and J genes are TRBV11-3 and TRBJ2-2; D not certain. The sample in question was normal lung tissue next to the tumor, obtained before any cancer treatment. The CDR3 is CASSQLGRAANTGELFF. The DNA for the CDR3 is TGTGCCAGCAGCCAGCTGGGAAGGGCCGCGAACACCGGGGAGCTGTTTTTT.